This T cell receptor beta chain was identified in a study of cytomegalovirus exposure and HLA in healthy donors. Study as a whole: Around 76% of some 390 genotyped donors fell in the Caucasian-associated ancestry cluster.

With respect to this clone: Antigen specificity is unknown.

Vbeta (60) and Jbeta (13) primers were used in the PCR. TCRdb's copy holds only in-frame clones and misses some; the assay was immunoSEQ multiplex PCR. The sample includes around 34,000 clones. Findings of the study overall: The authors assumed roughly uniform sequencing depth across donors for presence/absence analyses. A highly shared variant cluster was judged a likely technical artifact. According to reports, the classifier identified cytomegalovirus status with high specificity and sensitivity.

V was pared by 0 bases and J by 1 base, with 7 bases between. The CDR3 length is 14 residues. Germline-derived CDR1 and CDR2 are SGHRS and YFSETQ. The rearrangement links TRBV5-1 to TRBJ2-5, with a possible D match to TRBD2 (5 bases). The material sequenced was PBMCs. The receptor's source is a woman in her forties in good health and CMV-seropositive. The CDR3 loop reads CASSLAAGQETQYF. CDR3 nucleotide sequence: TGCGCCAGCAGCTTGGCTGCGGGCCAAGAGACCCAGTACTTC.